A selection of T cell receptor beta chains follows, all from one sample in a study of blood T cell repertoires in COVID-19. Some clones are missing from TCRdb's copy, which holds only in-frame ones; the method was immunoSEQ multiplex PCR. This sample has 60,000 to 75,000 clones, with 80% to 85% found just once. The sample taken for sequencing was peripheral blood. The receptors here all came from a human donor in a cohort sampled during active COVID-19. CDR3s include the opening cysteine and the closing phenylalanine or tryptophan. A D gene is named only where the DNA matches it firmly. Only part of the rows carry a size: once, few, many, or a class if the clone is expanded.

CAWRERGGFSTDTQYF TGTGCCTGGAGGGAACGGGGGGGCTTCAGCACAGATACGCAGTATTTT 16 . TRBJ2-3 TRBV30 TRBD2
CSAKLREKLFF TGCAGTGCTAAATTGCGGGAAAAACTGTTTTTT 11 . TRBJ1-4 TRBV20-1 .
CASSLSWTSGGTGELFF TGTGCCAGCAGCCTATCCTGGACTAGCGGGGGCACCGGGGAGCTGTTTTTT 17 . TRBJ2-2 TRBV7-9 TRBD2
CASGSPGQGPEAFF TGTGCCAGCGGATCCCCGGGACAGGGGCCTGAAGCTTTCTTT 14 . TRBJ1-1 TRBV6-5 TRBD1
CASSPGFASERGNTIYF TGTGCCAGCAGCCCGGGATTCGCATCAGAACGTGGAAACACCATATATTTT 17 many TRBJ1-3 TRBV27 .
CASSLDRGRGETQYF TGTGCCAGCAGCTTGGACAGGGGGCGCGGAGAGACCCAGTACTTC 15 . TRBJ2-5 TRBV5-4 TRBD1
CTSSQDGTQSYGYTF TGCACCAGCAGCCAAGACGGGACACAGAGCTATGGCTACACCTTC 15 . TRBJ1-2 TRBV1 .
CASSLLAGAEQFF TGTGCCAGCAGCTTACTAGCGGGGGCTGAGCAGTTCTTC 13 . TRBJ2-1 TRBV7-2 TRBD2
CAIRQGFDGYTF TGTGCCATTCGACAGGGGTTCGATGGCTACACCTTC 12 . TRBJ1-2 TRBV10-3 TRBD1
CASSPGQGGFYEQYF TGTGCCAGCAGCCCTGGACAGGGGGGTTTCTACGAGCAGTACTTC 15 . TRBJ2-7 TRBV7-6 TRBD1
CASRAQGTTDGYTF TGCGCCAGCAGGGCCCAGGGGACTACCGATGGCTACACCTTC 14 . TRBJ1-2 TRBV5-1 .
CASSTKWTGRVNEQFF TGTGCCAGCAGTACCAAGTGGACAGGGAGAGTCAATGAGCAGTTCTTC 16 . TRBJ2-1 TRBV2 TRBD1
CASSQLQGMFEQYF TGTGCCAGCAGCCAATTACAGGGGATGTTCGAGCAGTACTTC 14 once TRBJ2-7 TRBV3-1/TRBV3-2 TRBD1
CASSRVSGGGTGELFF TGTGCCAGCAGTCGAGTATCAGGGGGAGGCACCGGGGAGCTGTTTTTT 16 . TRBJ2-2 TRBV25-1 .
CASSLVGVAGGFPGELFF TGTGCCAGCAGCTTAGTGGGTGTTGCGGGGGGCTTCCCCGGGGAGCTGTTTTTT 18 few TRBJ2-2 TRBV7-6 TRBD2
CASRGQNSYEQYF TGTGCCAGCAGGGGACAGAATTCCTACGAGCAGTACTTC 13 . TRBJ2-7 TRBV27 TRBD1
CASKGRGARYEQYF TGTGCCAGCAAGGGTCGGGGGGCGCGGTACGAGCAGTACTTC 14 . TRBJ2-7 TRBV6-5 .
CASSYETGRGYTF TGTGCCAGCAGTTATGAAACAGGCCGTGGCTACACCTTC 13 . TRBJ1-2 TRBV6-2/TRBV6-3 .
CAISDWQKNTIYF TGTGCCATCAGTGATTGGCAGAAAAACACCATATATTTT 13 . TRBJ1-3 TRBV10-3 .
CASSLGGRGTYEQFF TGTGCCAGCAGCTTGGGTGGCAGGGGGACCTATGAGCAGTTCTTC 15 . TRBJ2-1 TRBV5-5 TRBD1